The 10 T cell receptor beta chains given below trace back to one sample, sequenced in a study of blood T cell repertoires in COVID-19. Measured with immunoSEQ multiplex PCR; TCRdb has only the in-frame clones, and not every one. Of about 220,000 clones listed, around four fifths are singletons. The source material was peripheral blood. The receptor source for this set is a man between 25 and 39 years old with active or convalescent COVID-19.

The CDR3 DNA follows: TGCGCCAGCAGCACCCACCGACAGGGGGGTTATTCACCCCTCCACTTT. Protein sequence: CASSTHRQGGYSPLHF. V usage is TRBV4-1 and J usage is TRBJ1-6, with 9 nucleotides matching TRBD1. The V and J ends lost 5 bases and 8 bases, in that order; junction bases with no gene match: 10. This CDR3 region has 16 residues. CDR1 and CDR2 (germline): MGHRA, YSYEKL.

CDR3 in DNA: TGTGCCAGCAGTTACGGGGGCCTCGGGTGGGCCCTCCACTTT. Its translation: CASSYGGLGWALHF. The rearrangement uses TRBV6-5 and TRBJ1-6; D possibly corresponds to TRBD1 (6 bases). The CDR3 consists of 14 residues. Germline loops: CDR1 MNHEY, CDR2 SVGAGI. Trimming took 2 bases from V and 14 from J, leaving 16 bases between them.

This clone turned up a few times. The chain uses TRBV2 and TRBJ2-3; TRBD2 matches 10 bases. CDR1 is SNHLY and CDR2 is FYNNEI in the germline V gene. Trimming cost V 6 bases and J 3 bases; bases outside gene matches: 18. The CDR3 spans 19 residues. CDR3 loop: CASRKGLAGASSGTDTQYF. CDR3 nucleotide sequence: TGTGCCAGCAGGAAGGGCCTAGCGGGGGCCTCATCGGGAACAGATACGCAGTATTTT.

This chain connects TRBV27 to TRBJ1-2; D is perhaps TRBD1 (5 bases). The V gene lost 2 bases and the J gene lost 5 bases, with 15 bases spanning the gap. Per germline, CDR1 MNHEY and CDR2 SMNVEV (reference sequence). The CDR3 has 15 residues. DNA for the CDR3: TGTGCCAGCAGTTTAAAGGAGACAGCCCCGTATGGCTACACCTTC. Amino acid sequence: CASSLKETAPYGYTF.

V and J are TRBV6-6 and TRBJ1-1, with a weak D call TRBD1 (5 bases). CDR1 is MNHNY, CDR2 SVGAGI, per germline (reference sequence). Between the trimmed V and J ends, which lost 6 bases and 1 base, there was a span of 9 bases. The CDR3 consists of 13 residues. The CDR3 sequence: CASRLTENTEAFF. As DNA, the CDR3 is TGTGCCAGCAGGTTGACAGAGAACACTGAAGCTTTCTTT.

The chain couples TRBV3-1 (or the pseudogene TRBV3-2) to TRBJ2-4; 8 nucleotides match TRBD1. This CDR3 is 13 amino acids long. V trimming: 1 base; J trimming: 8 bases; junction bases outside the gene matches: 1. Germline V gene data show CDR1 as LGHDT and CDR2 as YNNKEL (reference sequence). The CDR3 here is CASSQVRGHIQYF. CDR3 nucleotide sequence: TGTGCCAGCAGCCAAGTCAGGGGGCACATTCAGTACTTC.

In its sample, this clone was seen a few times. This chain links TRBV18 with TRBJ1-2, with no clear D. The CDR3 extends over 14 amino acids. Trimming took 4 bases from V and 6 from J, leaving 15 bases between them. Germline V lookup: CDR1 KGHSH, CDR2 LQKENI. For the CDR3, the DNA is TGTGCCAGCTCACGGGTAACAGACAACAATGGCTACACCTTC. This gives the protein CASSRVTDNNGYTF.

This clone was recorded only once. The rearrangement links TRBV19 to TRBJ1-1; D is unresolved. The CDR3 sequence is 14 residues long. Germline loops: CDR1 LNHDA, CDR2 SQIVND (reference sequence). Trimming cost V 4 bases and J 7 bases, with 16 bases left between them. The CDR3 sequence is CASSRGPVTIEAFF. The CDR3, as DNA: TGTGCCAGTAGTAGAGGGCCAGTCACGATTGAAGCTTTCTTT.

The rearrangement uses TRBV18 and TRBJ1-5, with a weak D call TRBD1 (5 bases). The CDR3 runs 16 residues. The germline gives CDR1 KGHSH, CDR2 LQKENI. Trimming shortened V by 3 bases and J by 0 bases, and 12 bases separated the two germline ends. Written as DNA, the CDR3 is TGTGCCAGCTCACCTCAAGGGGCCGTTAGCAATCAGCCCCAGCATTTT. It is translated as CASSPQGAVSNQPQHF.

This clone was recorded a few times. The chain's CDR3 is CASSIREVAKYQPQHF. The CDR3 DNA reads as TGTGCCAGTAGTATTCGGGAAGTGGCAAAATATCAGCCCCAGCATTTT. The chain is built from TRBV19 and TRBJ1-5, with D unresolved. The CDR3 sequence is 16 residues long. Trimming stripped 3 bases from V and 5 bases from J, with 17 bases between. Germline CDR1 LNHDA, CDR2 SQIVND (reference sequence).